This TCR beta chain emerged from a study of early T cells in non-severe SARS-CoV-2 infection. As for the study in general: It was bulk RNA from unsorted whole blood that was sequenced, and the chains were unpaired.

Individual cDNA molecules were tagged with unique molecular identifiers, the study reported. TCRdb processed the 5' RACE reads anew with MiXCR; each CDR3 protein has one entry. The sample includes 70,000 to 90,000 distinct CDR3 sequences, 15% of them seen just once. This clonotype has ten or more counts. Per germline, CDR1 DFQATT and CDR2 SNEGSKA (reference sequence). The CDR3 extends over 15 amino acids. V lost 2 bases to trimming and J lost 0 bases, with 8 bases between them. The clonotype was recovered from an adult who was a healthcare worker with PCR-confirmed SARS-CoV-2 infection or an uninfected control (not recorded which). Specimen: whole blood. This chain joins TRBV20-1 and TRBJ2-6; D unresolved. The CDR3 DNA sequence: TGCAGTGCTAGAAGACGCCTCTCTGGGGCCAACGTCCTGACTTTC. Residues: CSARRRLSGANVLTF.